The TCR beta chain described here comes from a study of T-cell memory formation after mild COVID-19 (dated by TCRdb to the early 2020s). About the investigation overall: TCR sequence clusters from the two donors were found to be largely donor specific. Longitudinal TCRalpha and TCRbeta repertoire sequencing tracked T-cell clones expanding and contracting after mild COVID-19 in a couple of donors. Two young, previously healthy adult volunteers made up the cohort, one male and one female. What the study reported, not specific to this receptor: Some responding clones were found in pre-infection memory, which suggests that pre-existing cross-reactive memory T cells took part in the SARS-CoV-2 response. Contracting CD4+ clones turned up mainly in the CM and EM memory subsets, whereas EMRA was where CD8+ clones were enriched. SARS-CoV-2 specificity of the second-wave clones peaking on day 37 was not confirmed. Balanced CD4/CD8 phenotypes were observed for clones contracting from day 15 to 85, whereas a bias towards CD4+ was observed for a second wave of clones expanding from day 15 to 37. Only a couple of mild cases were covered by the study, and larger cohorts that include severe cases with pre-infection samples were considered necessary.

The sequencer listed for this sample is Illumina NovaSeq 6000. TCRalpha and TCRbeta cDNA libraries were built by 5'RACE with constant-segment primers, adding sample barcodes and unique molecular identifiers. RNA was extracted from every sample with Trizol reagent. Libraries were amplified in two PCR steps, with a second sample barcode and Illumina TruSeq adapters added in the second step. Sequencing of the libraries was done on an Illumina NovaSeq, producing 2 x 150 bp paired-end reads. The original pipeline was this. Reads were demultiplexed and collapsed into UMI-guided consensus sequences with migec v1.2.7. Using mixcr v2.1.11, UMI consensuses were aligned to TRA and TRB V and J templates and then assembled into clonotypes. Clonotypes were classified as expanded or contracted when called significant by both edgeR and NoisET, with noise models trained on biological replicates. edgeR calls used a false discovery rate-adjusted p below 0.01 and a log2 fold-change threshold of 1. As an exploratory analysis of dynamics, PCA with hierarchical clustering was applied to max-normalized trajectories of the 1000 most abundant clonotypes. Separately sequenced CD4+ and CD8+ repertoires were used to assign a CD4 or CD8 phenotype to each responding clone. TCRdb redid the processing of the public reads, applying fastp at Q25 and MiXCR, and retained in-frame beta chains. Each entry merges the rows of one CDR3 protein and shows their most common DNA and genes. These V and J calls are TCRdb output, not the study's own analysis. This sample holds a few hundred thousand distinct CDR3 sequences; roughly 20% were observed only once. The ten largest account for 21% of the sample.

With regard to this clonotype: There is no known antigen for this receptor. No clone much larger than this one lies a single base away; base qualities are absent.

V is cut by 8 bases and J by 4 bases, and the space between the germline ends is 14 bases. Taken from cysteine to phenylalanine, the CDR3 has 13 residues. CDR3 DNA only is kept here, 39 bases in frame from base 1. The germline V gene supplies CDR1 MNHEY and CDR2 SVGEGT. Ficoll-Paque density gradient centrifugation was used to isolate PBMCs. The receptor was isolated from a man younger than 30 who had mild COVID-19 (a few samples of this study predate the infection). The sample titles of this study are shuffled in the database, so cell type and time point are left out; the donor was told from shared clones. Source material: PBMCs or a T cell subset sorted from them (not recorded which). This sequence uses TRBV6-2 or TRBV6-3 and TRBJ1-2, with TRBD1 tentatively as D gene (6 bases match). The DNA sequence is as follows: TGTGCCAGCCGGGAATCGACAGGCTATGGCTACACCTTC. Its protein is CASRESTGYGYTF.